The rows below give T cell receptor beta chains drawn from one sample of a study of T cells in Graves' hyperthyroidism and ophthalmopathy. From the multiplex PCR reads, TCRdb called clonotypes with MiXCR, one entry per CDR3 protein. The sample holds roughly 500,000 distinct CDR3 sequences, roughly a sixth seen once. Source material: blood. These receptors were obtained from a woman in her twenties or thirties with Graves' ophthalmopathy. Both conserved end residues are part of each CDR3. Where a row states a size, it is once, few, many or the class of an expanded clone; other rows omit it.

clone_size v_call cdr3_aa
- TRBV6-1 CASRLREGSPLHF
many TRBV7-2 CASSLVTTETQYF
- TRBV10-3 CAISEKEGEQFF
many TRBV9 CASSVGFGGDYEQYF
few TRBV20-1 CSARGTGVKREKLFF
many TRBV2 CASSGGQGLEQFF
once TRBV5-1 CASSPTGSEQYF
many TRBV20-1 CSARGLKREGNNEQFF
once TRBV7-9 CASSLPGGTQNTGELFF
many TRBV6-2/TRBV6-3 CASSTDRGYYEQYF
many TRBV28 CASSRQGARTEQYF
many TRBV7-6 CASSSVAGGPDEQFF
- TRBV12-5 CASGSGTSLQSSYNEQFF
- TRBV19 CASSIQTYYEQYF
many TRBV20-1 CSAREGAKVTEAFF
many TRBV18 CASSPGTGTDTQYF
- TRBV24-1 CATSDLGLAGGSREQFF
many TRBV20-1 CSASRRGTYNEQFF
few TRBV3-1 CASSQAPDRGAGYTF
few TRBV11-3 CASSQGGFEQFF
once TRBV6-4 CASSPGTPGTQYF
many TRBV11-2 CASSFRSPYEQYF
many TRBV6-5 CASSYSFGPKLDTQYF
few TRBV9 CASSVGSTSGVTEAFF